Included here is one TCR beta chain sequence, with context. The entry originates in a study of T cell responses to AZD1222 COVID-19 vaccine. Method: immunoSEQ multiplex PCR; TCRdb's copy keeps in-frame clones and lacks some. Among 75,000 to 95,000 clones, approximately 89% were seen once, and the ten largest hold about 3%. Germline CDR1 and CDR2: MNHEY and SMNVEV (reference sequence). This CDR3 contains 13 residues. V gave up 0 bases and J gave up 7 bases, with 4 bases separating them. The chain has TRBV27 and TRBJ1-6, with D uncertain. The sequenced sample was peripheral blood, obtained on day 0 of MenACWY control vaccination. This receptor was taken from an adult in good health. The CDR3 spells CASSLSFNSPLHF. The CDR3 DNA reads TGTGCCAGCAGTTTATCATTCAATTCACCCCTCCACTTT.